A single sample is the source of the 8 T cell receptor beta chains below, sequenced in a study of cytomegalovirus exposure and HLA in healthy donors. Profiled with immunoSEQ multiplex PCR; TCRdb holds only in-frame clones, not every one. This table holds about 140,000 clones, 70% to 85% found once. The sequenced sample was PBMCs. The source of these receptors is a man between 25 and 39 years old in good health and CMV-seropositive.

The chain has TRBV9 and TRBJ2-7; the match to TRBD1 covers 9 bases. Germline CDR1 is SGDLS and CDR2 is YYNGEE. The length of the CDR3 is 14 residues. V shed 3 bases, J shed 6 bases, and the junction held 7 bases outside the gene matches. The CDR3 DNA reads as TGTGCCAGCAGCGGGGGACAGGGAGGATCCGAGCAGTACTTC. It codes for CASSGGQGGSEQYF.

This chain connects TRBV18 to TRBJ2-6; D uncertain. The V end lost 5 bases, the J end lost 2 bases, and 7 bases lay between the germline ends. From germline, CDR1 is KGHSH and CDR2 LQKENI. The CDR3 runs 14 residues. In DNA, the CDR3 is TGTGCCAGCTCAACGAGCGCTGGGGCCAACGTCCTGACTTTC. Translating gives CASSTSAGANVLTF. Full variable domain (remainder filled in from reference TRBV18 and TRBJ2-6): NAGVMQNPRHLVRRRGQEARLRCSPMKGHSHVYWYRQLPEEGLKFMVYLQKENIIDESGMPKERFSAEFPKEGPSILRIQQVVRGDSAAYFCASSTSAGANVLTFGAGSRLTVL.

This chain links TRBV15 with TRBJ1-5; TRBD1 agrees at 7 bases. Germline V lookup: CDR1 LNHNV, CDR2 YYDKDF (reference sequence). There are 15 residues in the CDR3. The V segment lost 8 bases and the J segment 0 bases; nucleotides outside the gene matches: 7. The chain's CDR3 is CATRQGLNSNQPQHF. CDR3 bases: TGTGCCACCCGACAGGGCCTAAATAGCAATCAGCCCCAGCATTTT. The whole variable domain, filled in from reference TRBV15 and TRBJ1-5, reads DAMVIQNPRYQVTQFGKPVTLSCSQTLNHNVMYWYQQKSSQAPKLLFHYYDKDFNNEADTPDNFQSRRPNTSFCFLDIRSPGLGDTAMYLCATRQGLNSNQPQHFGDGTRLSIL.

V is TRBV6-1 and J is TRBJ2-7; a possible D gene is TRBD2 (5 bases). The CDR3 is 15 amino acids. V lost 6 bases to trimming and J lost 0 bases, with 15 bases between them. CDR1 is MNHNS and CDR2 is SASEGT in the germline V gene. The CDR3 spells CASSAQDFLSYEQYF. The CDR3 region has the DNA TGTGCCAGCAGCGCCCAGGACTTCCTCTCCTACGAGCAGTACTTC.

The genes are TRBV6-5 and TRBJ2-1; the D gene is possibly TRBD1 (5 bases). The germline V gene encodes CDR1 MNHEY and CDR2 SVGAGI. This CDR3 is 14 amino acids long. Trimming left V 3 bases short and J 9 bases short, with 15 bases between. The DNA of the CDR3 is TGTGCCAGCAGTTATTCCGCGACAGCTAGTGAGCAGTTCTTC. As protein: CASSYSATASEQFF.

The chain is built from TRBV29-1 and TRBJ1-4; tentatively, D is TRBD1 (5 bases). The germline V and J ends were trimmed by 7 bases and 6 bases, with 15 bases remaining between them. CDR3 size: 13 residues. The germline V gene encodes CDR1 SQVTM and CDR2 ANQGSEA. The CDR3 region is CSAAGEWDEKLFF. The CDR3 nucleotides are TGCAGCGCCGCGGGGGAGTGGGATGAAAAACTGTTTTTT. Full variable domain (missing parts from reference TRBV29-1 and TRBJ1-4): SAVISQKPSRDICQRGTSLTIQCQVDSQVTMMFWYRQQPGQSLTLIATANQGSEATYESGFVIDKFPISRPNLTFSTLTVSNMSPEDSSIYLCSAAGEWDEKLFFGSGTQLSVL.

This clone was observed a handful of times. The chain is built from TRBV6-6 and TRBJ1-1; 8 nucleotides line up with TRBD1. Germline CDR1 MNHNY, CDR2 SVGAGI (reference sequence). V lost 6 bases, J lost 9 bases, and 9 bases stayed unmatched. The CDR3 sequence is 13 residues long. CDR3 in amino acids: CASRGTGGTKAFF. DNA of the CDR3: TGTGCCAGCAGGGGGACAGGAGGAACGAAAGCTTTCTTT.

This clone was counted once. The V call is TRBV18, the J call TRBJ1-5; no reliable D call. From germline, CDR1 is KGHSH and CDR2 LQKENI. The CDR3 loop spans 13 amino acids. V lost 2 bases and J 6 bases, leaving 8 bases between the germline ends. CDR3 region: CASSPAEAQPQHF. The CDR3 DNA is TGTGCCAGCTCACCAGCAGAGGCTCAGCCCCAGCATTTT.